This is a list of T cell receptor beta chains from one sample in a study of T-cell memory formation after mild COVID-19. TCRdb passed the 5' RACE reads through MiXCR, listing each CDR3 protein once. The table includes hundreds of thousands of distinct CDR3 sequences, approximately 15% detected once. Sequences were obtained from PBMCs or a T cell subset sorted from them (not recorded which). The receptors stem from an adult woman who had mild COVID-19 (a few samples of this study predate the infection). Cell type and time point are not known. The CDR3 runs from the conserved cysteine through the conserved F or W. Fields, in order: V gene, CDR3 protein.

>TRBV11-3
CASSLDRLNTIYF
>TRBV20-1
CSASAAGPQTEAFF
>TRBV7-3
CASSLDAGNTIYF
>TRBV7-9
CASSLTGLAVTSTDTQYF
>TRBV3-1
CASSQSDTMFHEQYF
>TRBV11-2
CASSSIFGLPGANVLTF
>TRBV4-1
CASSQGLAGAPTDTQYF
>TRBV5-1
CASRTTERNTEAFF
>TRBV2
CASRSQLKSNQPQHF
>TRBV4-1
CASSLQMGEREQFF
>TRBV7-2
CASSSKPGQGLETQYF
>TRBV19
CASSIGDRATEAFF
>TRBV29-1
CSVAGNMNTEAFF
>TRBV7-8
CASSHGQGNEKLFF
>TRBV7-4
CASSSPKRGSGTDTQYF
>TRBV20-1
CSAKRELALHIQYF
>TRBV5-5
CASSLTRADSGANVLTF
>TRBV12-3/TRBV12-4
CASSPPDFSSGANVLTF
>TRBV18
CASSSGIPGNQPQHF
>TRBV2
CASSGQMNTEAFF
>TRBV24-1
CATVSGRSTDTQYF
>TRBV29-1
CSVDRVGNAGEQFF
>TRBV5-1
CASSPQHISQETQYF
>TRBV5-1
CASTASGGETQYF
>TRBV15
CATSSGGRGYEQYF
>TRBV11-2
CASSLQDRGPLEQFF
>TRBV3-1
CASSQDLTGTGFYEQYF
>TRBV9
CASSVRLATSSYNEQFF
>TRBV19
CASIDTHSGANVLTF
>TRBV5-1
CASSFDRVYNEQFF
>TRBV9
CASSPRQGAGDSPLHF
>TRBV6-5
CASSYILLAGEHNEQFF
>TRBV6-2/TRBV6-3
CASGRGRYEQYF
>TRBV5-1
CASSPRQGHEQYF
>TRBV2
CAGRGGIGRDTQYF
>TRBV7-2
CASSLNVGNQPQHF
>TRBV6-5
CASRRVKYTEAFF
>TRBV24-1
CATSRTAGRGNEQFF
>TRBV7-9
CASSSNSPHEQYF
>TRBV7-9
CASIYNPTGVQETQYF
>TRBV10-3
CAISESQAWVNYGYTF
>TRBV7-6
CASSDSGRGTDTQYF
>TRBV20-1
CSGSENTEAFF
>TRBV3-1
CASSSHAHVDQPQHF
>TRBV5-1
CASRRTSTSGSSYEQYF
>TRBV7-9
CASSRGGPPGGELFF
>TRBV7-3
CASSSPGLAGGLNEQFF
>TRBV3-1
CASSPQGYEQFF